The 25 T cell receptor beta chains listed next were all sequenced from one sample in a study of low-dose radiotherapy and immunotherapy resistance in tumors. Time point specified: after trial treatment. Regarding treatment: LDRT plus nivolumab, ipilimumab, low-dose cyclophosphamide and aspirin (RACIN trial). Covering alpha and beta chains, TRAV- and TRBV-specific primers were used for the first-strand cDNA. TCR amplification ran 15 to 25 PCR cycles using constant-region and V-primer adapter primers. TCRdb fed the reads into MiXCR, producing one record per CDR3 protein. The repertoire holds about 84,000 distinct CDR3 sequences, around a sixth seen once, with approximately 1.5% in the top ten. Sequenced here: PBMCs, sampled after low-dose radiotherapy plus immunotherapy. The receptors stem from a male donor with prostate cancer.

This clonotype was seen repeatedly, ten times or more. The chain has TRBV28 and TRBJ2-3; 9 bases map to TRBD1. Germline CDR1 MDHEN, CDR2 SYDVKM. V was clipped by 10 bases and J by 1 base; unmatched bases: 6. This CDR3 comprises 14 residues. The chain's CDR3 is CATLDRGGTDTQYF. The CDR3 nucleotides are TGTGCCACCCTGGACAGGGGCGGCACAGATACGCAGTATTTT.

The chain uses TRBV7-2 and TRBJ2-1; D uncertain. Trimming removed 1 base at V and 6 bases at J, with 7 bases between. This CDR3 region has 13 residues. Germline CDR1 reads SGHTA; CDR2 reads FQGNSA. This CDR3 is CASSLEGINEQFF. In DNA, the CDR3 is TGTGCCAGCAGCTTAGAAGGAATCAATGAGCAGTTCTTC.

V and J are TRBV11-1 and TRBJ2-1; D is undetermined. Germline V gene lookup returns CDR1 SGHAT and CDR2 FQDESV (reference sequence). Trimming removed 1 base from V and 0 bases from J, with 13 bases in between. The CDR3 has 17 residues. The CDR3 here is CASSLVKELLSYNEQFF. As DNA, the CDR3 is TGTGCCAGCAGCTTAGTCAAGGAACTCCTCTCCTACAATGAGCAGTTCTTC.

The chain carries TRBV28 and TRBJ1-3; the match to TRBD1 covers 10 bases. Trimming removed 2 bases from V and 0 bases from J; junction bases left unmatched: 13. There are 20 residues in the CDR3. Germline CDR1 is MDHEN and CDR2 is SYDVKM. The CDR3 region is CASSLPGQGPIIFSGNTIYF. As DNA, the CDR3 is TGTGCCAGCAGTTTACCGGGACAGGGGCCGATTATCTTCTCTGGAAACACCATATATTTT.

In regard to this clonotype: A much more abundant neighbour one base away suggests this may be a read error. The V call is TRBV28, the J call TRBJ2-3, with TRBD1 matching 11 bases. Germline-derived CDR1 and CDR2 are MDHEN and SYDVKM. The CDR3 runs 16 residues. The CDR3 region is CAGSFGTGGITDTQYF. CDR3 nucleotide sequence: TGTGCCGGCAGTTTCGGGACAGGGGGAATCACAGATACGCAGTATTTT.

This clonotype showed up many times. The V call is TRBV29-1, the J call TRBJ2-2, with D uncertain. The V end lost 5 bases, the J end lost 7 bases, and 8 bases lay between the germline ends. The germline CDR1 and CDR2 sequences are SQVTM and ANQGSEA. The CDR3 consists of 11 residues. The CDR3 DNA follows: TGCAGCGTTCTGGGCCACGGGGAGCTGTTTTTT. The encoded protein is CSVLGHGELFF.

The table lists this clonotype with many counts. The J gene is TRBJ1-2, the V gene TRBV29-1; weak D call: TRBD1 (5 bases). Germline lookup yields CDR1 SQVTM and CDR2 ANQGSEA. This CDR3 comprises 10 residues. Trimming shortened V by 7 bases and J by 4 bases, and 7 bases separated the two germline ends. The CDR3 here is CSADIYGYTF. Here the CDR3 DNA reads TGCAGCGCGGACATCTATGGCTACACCTTC.

This clonotype has a count of ten or more. The chain links TRBV6-2 or TRBV6-3 to TRBJ2-7; perhaps TRBD1 as D (6 bases). CDR1 is MNHEY, CDR2 SVGEGT, per germline. The CDR3 has 15 amino acids. Trimming removed 2 bases from V and 0 bases from J, with 11 bases in between. The CDR3 nucleotides read TGTGCCAGCAGTTACGGGGGCCCGAGCTCCTACGAGCAGTACTTC. Its protein is CASSYGGPSSYEQYF.

V usage is TRBV20-1 and J usage is TRBJ1-1; D gene uncertain. CDR3 length: 12 residues. The germline V and J ends were trimmed by 5 bases and 2 bases, with 9 bases remaining between them. The germline V gene has CDR1 DFQATT and CDR2 SNEGSKA (reference sequence). The CDR3 spells CSAGRENTEAFF. The CDR3 DNA sequence: TGCAGTGCTGGCCGGGAAAACACTGAAGCTTTCTTT.

The table lists this clonotype with many counts. The chain uses TRBV7-2 and TRBJ2-3; a possible D gene is TRBD2 (7 bases). This CDR3 contains 17 residues. From germline, CDR1 is SGHTA and CDR2 FQGNSA. Deletions cut 0 bases from V and 0 bases from J, with 13 bases between. The CDR3 is CASSLAPSGTSTDTQYF. The CDR3 DNA is TGTGCCAGCAGCTTAGCGCCAAGCGGGACAAGCACAGATACGCAGTATTTT.

This clonotype has a handful of counts. J is TRBJ2-7 and V is TRBV28, with D perhaps TRBD2 (5 bases). This CDR3 spans 15 amino acids. Germline loops: CDR1 MDHEN, CDR2 SYDVKM. The V end lost 5 bases, the J end lost 4 bases, and 18 bases lay between the germline ends. CDR3 nucleotide sequence: TGTGCCAGCAGTACCCCCAGAAGCGGTCTATACGAGCAGTACTTC. Amino acids: CASSTPRSGLYEQYF.

This clonotype was counted ten times or more. The chain couples TRBV2 to TRBJ2-7; the D is unclear. Germline CDR1 reads SNHLY; CDR2 reads FYNNEI. This CDR3 has 14 amino acids. V was trimmed by 4 bases and J by 0 bases, leaving 10 bases between them. The CDR3 DNA follows: TGTGCCAGCAGTGGTGTTAGAGGCTCCTACGAGCAGTACTTC. Amino acid sequence: CASSGVRGSYEQYF.

This clonotype showed up many times. Here the CDR3 DNA reads TGTGCCAGCAGTCACCGGGACACTGGGAGCAATCAGCCCCAGCATTTT. Its translation is CASSHRDTGSNQPQHF. The rearrangement joins TRBV6-6 to TRBJ1-5; possible D gene TRBD1, 6 bases. The CDR3 spans 16 residues. Germline CDR1 MNHNY, CDR2 SVGAGI (reference sequence). V was clipped by 5 bases and J by 1 base, with 15 bases between them.

In this sample, this clonotype turned up many times. V gene TRBV27 combines with J gene TRBJ1-1; the D is unclear. Germline values: CDR1 MNHEY, CDR2 SMNVEV (reference sequence). CDR3 size: 14 residues. Trimming cost V 2 bases and J 1 base, with 8 bases left between them. CDR3 protein: CASSLMWGNTEAFF. The CDR3 DNA reads TGTGCCAGCAGTTTAATGTGGGGGAACACTGAAGCTTTCTTT.

This clonotype was observed at least ten times. V and J are TRBV7-3 and TRBJ2-2; TRBD1 might be the D (7 bases). CDR1 and CDR2 from the germline V gene are SGHTA and FQGTGA. With 5 bases removed from V and 1 base from J, the gap between germline ends came to 14 bases. This CDR3 comprises 16 residues. DNA of the CDR3: TGTGCCAGCAGCCGAGGGGGCGGGATGAACACCGGGGAGCTGTTTTTT. Its translation: CASSRGGGMNTGELFF.

CDR3 DNA: TGTGCCAGCAGCCGGGGACTAGCGGAGTCCTACGAGCAGTACTTC. Its translation: CASSRGLAESYEQYF. This rearrangement joins TRBV11-2 to TRBJ2-7; 11 bases fit TRBD2. The CDR3 is 15 amino acids. Germline V gene data show CDR1 as SGHAT and CDR2 as FQNNGV. The V and J ends lost 5 bases and 1 base, in that order; junction bases with no gene match: 4.

This clonotype was detected many times. The chain uses TRBV3-1 and TRBJ2-6, with D hard to call. The CDR3 runs to 13 residues. CDR1 is LGHDT and CDR2 is YNNKEL in the germline V gene (reference sequence). Deletions cut 2 bases from V and 1 base from J, with 0 bases between. CDR3 loop: CASSQSGANVLTF. CDR3 bases: TGTGCCAGCAGCCAATCTGGGGCCAACGTCCTGACTTTC.

On this clonotype itself: A read error is the likely source, as a far larger clone sits one nucleotide away. The V call is TRBV27, the J call TRBJ2-3, with D possibly being TRBD2 (6 bases). The CDR3 covers 14 residues. Germline CDR1 and CDR2: MNHEY and SMNVEV (reference sequence). The DNA for the CDR3 is TGTGCCACCAGTGAGAGACTAGTGGGACTGAAGCAGTATTTT. This codes for CATSERLVGLKQYF.

This clonotype was recorded at least ten times. The chain combines TRBV4-3 with TRBJ2-7; perhaps TRBD1 as D (5 bases). The CDR3 sequence is 15 residues long. CDR1 LGHNA and CDR2 YSLEER come from the germline V gene. Trimming removed 5 bases at V and 7 bases at J, with 21 bases between. The CDR3 coding sequence is TGCGCCAGCAGCTACGACAGTACTTCGTCGCGGGAGCAGTACTTC. It translates to CASSYDSTSSREQYF.

With respect to this clonotype: At one of its ends the junction is not consistent with the germline gene, which may arise from a read error. The chain has TRBV6-2 or TRBV6-3 and TRBJ1-2; D possibly corresponds to TRBD1 (5 bases). The germline V gene has CDR1 MNHEY and CDR2 SVGEGT. The CDR3 contains 16 residues. In DNA form, the CDR3 reads TGTGCCTCAGGACAAACAAGGGTGAAGGTTTTGGATGTTTTCCACTTC. It yields the protein CASGQTRVKVLDVFHF.

This clonotype appeared many times. This chain connects TRBV7-2 to TRBJ2-7, with 7 bases matching TRBD2. The CDR3 contains 15 residues. V trimming: 3 bases; J trimming: 4 bases; junction bases outside the gene matches: 9. In germline, CDR1 is SGHTA, CDR2 FQGNSA. CDR3 in amino acids: CASSLVGGRSYEQYF. The CDR3 coding sequence is TGTGCCAGCAGCTTGGTGGGAGGGCGGAGTTACGAGCAGTACTTC.

This clonotype has at least ten counts. The chain joins TRBV3-1 to TRBJ2-5; D remains unclear. CDR3 size: 15 residues. CDR1 is LGHDT and CDR2 is YNNKEL in the germline V gene (reference sequence). V lost 1 base to trimming and J lost 1 base, with 10 bases between them. Written as DNA, the CDR3 is TGTGCCAGCAGCCAAGGGATGGTGGGCCAAGAGACCCAGTACTTC. Translation: CASSQGMVGQETQYF.

The rearrangement links TRBV2 to TRBJ1-5, with D perhaps matching TRBD1 (5 bases). The germline V gene has CDR1 SNHLY and CDR2 FYNNEI. This CDR3 comprises 13 residues. The V end was cut by 6 bases, the J end by 3 bases, with 9 bases between. The CDR3 DNA follows: TGTGCCAGCAGCCGACAGTCCAATCAGCCCCAGCATTTT. This gives the protein CASSRQSNQPQHF.

There are a few counts of this clonotype. Given a far larger clone just one base away, this is likely a sequencing read error. The V gene is TRBV5-4, the J gene TRBJ2-5, with 9 bases lining up with TRBD2. This CDR3 has 17 residues. The ends lost 4 bases at V and 11 bases at J; junction bases unmatched: 21. Per the germline V gene, CDR1 is SGHNT and CDR2 is YYREEE (reference sequence). The CDR3 here is CASSPVPGTSSRNEQYF. The DNA for the CDR3 is TGTGCCAGCAGCCCAGTACCCGGGACTAGCTCCCGGAATGAGCAGTACTTC.

In its sample, this clonotype was seen many times. The chain combines TRBV28 with TRBJ2-7; 11 bases line up with TRBD1. Unmatched junction bases numbered 10, after V lost 4 bases and J lost 2 bases. The CDR3 covers 17 residues. Looked up from germline, CDR1 is MDHEN and CDR2 is SYDVKM. CDR3 amino acids: CASSSIGQGAHPYEQYF. The CDR3 DNA is TGTGCCAGCAGTTCCATCGGACAGGGGGCACATCCCTACGAGCAGTACTTC. The whole variable domain, remainder taken from reference TRBV28 and TRBJ2-7, is DVKVTQSSRYLVKRTGEKVFLECVQDMDHENMFWYRQDPGLGLRLIYFSYDVKMKEKGDIPEGYSVSREKKERFSLILESASTNQTSMYLCASSSIGQGAHPYEQYFGPGTRLTVT.